The next 4 T cell receptor beta chains were all read from a single sample in a study of OX40 agonist ivuxolimab in advanced cancers. Sequenced by immunoSEQ multiplex PCR; TCRdb stores in-frame clones only, minus some. The sample consists of around 70,000 clones, around 85% of them appearing once. Sequencing was performed on CD4+ or CD8+ T cells sorted from blood, taken in a trial of the OX40 agonist ivuxolimab. The receptors were gathered from an adult with an advanced solid tumor such as melanoma, head and neck, liver or kidney cancer.

This clone has a single count. CDR3 nucleotide sequence: TGTGCCAGCAGTGAGACTCTCCAAAGTAAAGCTTTCTTT. Encoded protein: CASSETLQSKAFF. The genes are TRBV6-4 and TRBJ1-1; D remains unclear. V shed 3 bases and J shed 9 bases, with 14 bases lying between them. The CDR3 runs 13 residues. The germline CDR1 and CDR2 sequences are MRHNA and SNTAGT.

This chain connects TRBV19 to TRBJ2-2; TRBD1 matches at 7 bases. This CDR3 has 15 amino acids. With V trimmed by 7 bases and J by 6 bases, 11 bases remained unmatched. Germline CDR1 reads LNHDA; CDR2 reads SQIVND (reference sequence). The CDR3 nucleotides read TGTGCCAGTATCGTTGGTGGGACAGCTCCCGGGGAGCTGTTTTTT. This sequence encodes CASIVGGTAPGELFF.

The chain employs TRBV7-9 and TRBJ2-7; D is possibly TRBD2 (6 bases). CDR3 size: 15 residues. CDR1 is SEHNR, CDR2 FQNEAQ, per germline (reference sequence). V was pared by 8 bases and J by 2 bases, with 19 bases between. CDR3 amino acids: CASVQVEIAAYEQYF. The CDR3 DNA reads as TGTGCCAGCGTTCAGGTCGAAATAGCGGCCTACGAGCAGTACTTC.

The V gene is TRBV5-1, the J gene TRBJ2-7, with 10 nucleotides matching TRBD2. CDR3 size: 15 residues. Trimming cost V 6 bases and J 3 bases; bases outside gene matches: 9. Germline assignment: CDR1 SGHRS and CDR2 YFSETQ. CDR3 bases: TGCGCCAGCAAGCGCGGGGCTAGCGGGAGCTACGAGCAGTACTTC. Translating it yields CASKRGASGSYEQYF.